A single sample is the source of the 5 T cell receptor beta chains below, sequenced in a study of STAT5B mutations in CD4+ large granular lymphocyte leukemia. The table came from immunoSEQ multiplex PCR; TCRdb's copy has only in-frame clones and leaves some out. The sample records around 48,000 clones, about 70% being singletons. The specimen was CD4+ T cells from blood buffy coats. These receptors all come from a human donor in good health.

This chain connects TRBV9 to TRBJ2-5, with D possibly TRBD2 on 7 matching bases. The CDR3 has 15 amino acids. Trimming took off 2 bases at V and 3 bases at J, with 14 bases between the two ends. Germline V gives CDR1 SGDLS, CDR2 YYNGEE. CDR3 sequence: CASSVGGLRKETQYF. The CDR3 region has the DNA TGTGCCAGCAGCGTGGGGGGGCTACGCAAAGAGACCCAGTACTTC.

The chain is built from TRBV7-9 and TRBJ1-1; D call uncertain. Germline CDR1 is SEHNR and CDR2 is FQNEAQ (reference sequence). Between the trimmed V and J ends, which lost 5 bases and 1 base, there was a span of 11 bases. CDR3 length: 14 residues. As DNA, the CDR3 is TGTGCCAGCAGCCTCCGACGGGCGAACACTGAAGCTTTCTTT. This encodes CASSLRRANTEAFF.

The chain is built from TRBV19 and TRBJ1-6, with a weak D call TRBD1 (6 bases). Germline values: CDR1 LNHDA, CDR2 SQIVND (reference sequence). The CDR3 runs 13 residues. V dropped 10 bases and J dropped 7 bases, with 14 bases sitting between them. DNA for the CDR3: TGTGCCACTAGACAGGCAACAAATTCACCCCTCCACTTT. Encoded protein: CATRQATNSPLHF.

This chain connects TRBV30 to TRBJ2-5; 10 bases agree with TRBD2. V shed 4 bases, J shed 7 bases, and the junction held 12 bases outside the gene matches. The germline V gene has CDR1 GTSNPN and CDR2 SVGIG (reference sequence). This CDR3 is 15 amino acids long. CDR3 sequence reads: CAWMGSGGPFGTQYF. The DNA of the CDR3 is TGTGCCTGGATGGGTAGCGGGGGGCCGTTCGGGACCCAGTACTTC.

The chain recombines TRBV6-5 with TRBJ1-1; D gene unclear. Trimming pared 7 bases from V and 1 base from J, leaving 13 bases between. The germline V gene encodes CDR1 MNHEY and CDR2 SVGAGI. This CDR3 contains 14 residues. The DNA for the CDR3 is TGTGCCAGCAAACGGACGGAAGGGAACACTGAAGCTTTCTTT. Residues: CASKRTEGNTEAFF.